A selection of T cell receptor beta chains follows, all from one sample in a study of T cells in Graves' hyperthyroidism and ophthalmopathy. TCRdb itself ran the multiplex PCR reads through MiXCR, one entry per CDR3 protein. This table holds hundreds of thousands of distinct CDR3 sequences, under 15% found once. The specimen was blood. The receptors here all came from a woman in her 30s with Graves' hyperthyroidism. The CDR3 runs from the conserved cysteine through the conserved F or W. D genes are given only for firm matches. Expanded clones get a size class; other rows say once, few or many, or leave the size out.

clone size	D gene	V gene	J gene	CDR3 protein	CDR3 DNA
few	TRBD1	TRBV6-1	TRBJ1-3	CASRRTGTGLSTGNTIYF	TGTGCCAGCAGGCGAACCGGGACAGGTTTATCTACTGGAAACACCATATATTTT
NA	TRBD1	TRBV18	TRBJ2-2	CASSRLLTGADTGELFF	TGTGCCAGCTCACGACTATTAACAGGGGCGGACACCGGGGAGCTGTTTTTT
many	NA	TRBV7-2	TRBJ2-1	CASSRISNEQFF	TGTGCCAGCAGCCGGATTTCCAATGAGCAGTTCTTC
NA	TRBD1	TRBV15	TRBJ1-2	CATSRQTDRGGGYTF	TGTGCCACCAGCCGCCAGACGGACAGGGGAGGGGGCTACACCTTC
many	TRBD2	TRBV29-1	TRBJ2-7	CSVEKLPSGRDEQYF	TGCAGCGTTGAAAAACTCCCTAGCGGGAGAGACGAGCAGTACTTC
NA	TRBD2	TRBV7-2	TRBJ2-1	CASSLLAGGYEQFF	TGTGCCAGCAGCTTACTAGCGGGAGGCTACGAGCAGTTCTTC
few	NA	TRBV7-9	TRBJ2-5	CASSLEQGETQYF	TGTGCCAGCAGCCTAGAACAGGGAGAGACCCAGTACTTC
NA	TRBD2	TRBV6-1	TRBJ2-5	CASTEPQPGGQETQYF	TGTGCCAGCACCGAACCACAACCGGGGGGACAAGAGACCCAGTACTTC
few	NA	TRBV4-1	TRBJ1-1	CASSQDRATTNTEAFF	TGCGCCAGCAGCCAAGACCGTGCCACAACGAACACTGAAGCTTTCTTT
many	NA	TRBV11-2	TRBJ2-1	CASSSVGGQREEGQSYNEQFF	TGTGCCAGCAGCTCCGTTGGAGGACAGCGGGAAGAGGGGCAGTCCTACAATGAGCAGTTCTTC
NA	TRBD1	TRBV7-9	TRBJ2-1	CASVDRGLTNEQFF	TGTGCCAGCGTGGACAGGGGGCTAACCAATGAGCAGTTCTTC
many	TRBD2	TRBV15	TRBJ2-3	CATSRRGTSGIDTQYF	TGTGCCACCAGCAGGCGCGGGACTAGCGGGATAGATACGCAGTATTTT
many	TRBD1	TRBV20-1	TRBJ1-5	CSAQGTANQPQHF	TGCAGTGCTCAAGGGACAGCCAATCAGCCCCAGCATTTT
NA	NA	TRBV3-1	TRBJ2-1	CASSQVPARSSYNEQFF	TGTGCCAGCAGCCAAGTTCCGGCGCGAAGCTCCTACAATGAGCAGTTCTTC
many	NA	TRBV3-1	TRBJ2-3	CASSQDVVSLSTDTQYF	TGTGCCAGCAGCCAAGATGTCGTTTCTCTTAGCACAGATACGCAGTATTTT